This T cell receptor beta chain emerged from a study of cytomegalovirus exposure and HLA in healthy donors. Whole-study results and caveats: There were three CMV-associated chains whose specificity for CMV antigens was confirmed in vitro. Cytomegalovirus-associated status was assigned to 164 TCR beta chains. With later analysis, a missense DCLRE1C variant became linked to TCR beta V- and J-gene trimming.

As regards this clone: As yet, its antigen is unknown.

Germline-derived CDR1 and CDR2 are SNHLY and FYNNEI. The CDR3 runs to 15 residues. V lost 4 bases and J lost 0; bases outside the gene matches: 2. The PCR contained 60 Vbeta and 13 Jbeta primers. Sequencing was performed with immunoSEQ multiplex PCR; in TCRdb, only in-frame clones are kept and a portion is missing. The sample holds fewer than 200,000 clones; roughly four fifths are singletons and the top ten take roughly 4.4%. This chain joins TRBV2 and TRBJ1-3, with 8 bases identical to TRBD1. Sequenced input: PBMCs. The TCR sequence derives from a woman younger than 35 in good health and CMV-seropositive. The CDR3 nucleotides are TGTGCCAGCAGTGTCGGACAGGGCTCTGGAAACACCATATATTTT. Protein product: CASSVGQGSGNTIYF.